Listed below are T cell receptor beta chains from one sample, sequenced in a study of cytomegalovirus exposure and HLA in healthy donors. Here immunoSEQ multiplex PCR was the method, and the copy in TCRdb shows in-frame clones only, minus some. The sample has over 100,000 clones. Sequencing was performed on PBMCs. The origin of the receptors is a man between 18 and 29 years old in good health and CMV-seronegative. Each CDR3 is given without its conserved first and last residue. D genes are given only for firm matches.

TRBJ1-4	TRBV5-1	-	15	ASSLGGSVATNEKLF
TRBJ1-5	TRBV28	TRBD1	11	ASIDRGNQPQH
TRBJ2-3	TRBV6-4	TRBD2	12	ASSDLAGADTQY
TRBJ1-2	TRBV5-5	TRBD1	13	ASSLSGTGNYGYT
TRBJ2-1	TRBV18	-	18	ASSPGPGLTDIRSYNEQF
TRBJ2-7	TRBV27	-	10	ASRQIQGEQY
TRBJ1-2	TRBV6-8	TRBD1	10	ASSLQGSGYT
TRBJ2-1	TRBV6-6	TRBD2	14	ASSWTSGGAWDEQF
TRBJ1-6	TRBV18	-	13	ASSPAGAPNSPLH
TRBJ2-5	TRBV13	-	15	ASSLAGENRWYETQY
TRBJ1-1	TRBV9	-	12	ASSVRGVDTEAF
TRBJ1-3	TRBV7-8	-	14	ASSFGPGSSGNTIY
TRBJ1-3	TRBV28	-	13	ASSSWTSTGNTIY
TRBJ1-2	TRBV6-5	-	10	ASSYSGGGYT
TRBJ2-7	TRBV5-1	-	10	ASSLETYEQY
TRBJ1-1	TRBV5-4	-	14	ASSLPIPGVKAEAF
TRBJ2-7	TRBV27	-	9	ASSFHYEQY
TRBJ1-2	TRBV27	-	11	ASMRTRGYGYT
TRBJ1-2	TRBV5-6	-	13	ASSLAYRRDYGYT
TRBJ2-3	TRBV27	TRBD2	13	ASGLAGVVEDTQY
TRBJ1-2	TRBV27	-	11	ASSNERLSGYT
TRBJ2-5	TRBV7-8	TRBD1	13	ASSPQTGSRETQY
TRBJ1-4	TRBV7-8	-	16	ASSLAPSAGARNEKLF
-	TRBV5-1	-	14	ASSLGTSLRTYEQY
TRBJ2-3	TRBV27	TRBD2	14	ASSARGGGETDTQY
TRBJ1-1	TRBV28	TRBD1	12	ASSLVRSGQQAF
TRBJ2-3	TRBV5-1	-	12	ASSLGEGTDTQY